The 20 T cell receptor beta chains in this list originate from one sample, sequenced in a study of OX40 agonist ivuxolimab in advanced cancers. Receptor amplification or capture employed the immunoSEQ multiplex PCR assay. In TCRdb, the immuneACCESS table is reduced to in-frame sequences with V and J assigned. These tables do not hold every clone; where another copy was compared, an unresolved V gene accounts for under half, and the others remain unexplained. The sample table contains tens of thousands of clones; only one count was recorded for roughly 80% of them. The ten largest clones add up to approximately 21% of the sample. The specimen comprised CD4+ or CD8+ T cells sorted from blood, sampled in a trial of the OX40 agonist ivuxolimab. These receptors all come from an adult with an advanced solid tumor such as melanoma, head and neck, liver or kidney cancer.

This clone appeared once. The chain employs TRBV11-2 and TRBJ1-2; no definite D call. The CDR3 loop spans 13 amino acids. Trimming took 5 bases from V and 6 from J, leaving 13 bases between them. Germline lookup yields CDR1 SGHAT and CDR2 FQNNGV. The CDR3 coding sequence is TGTGCCAGCAGCCCGTCGGGGATCGATGGCTACACCTTC. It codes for CASSPSGIDGYTF. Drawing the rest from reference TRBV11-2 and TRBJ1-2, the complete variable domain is EAGVAQSPRYKIIEKRQSVAFWCNPISGHATLYWYQQILGQGPKLLIQFQNNGVVDDSQLPKDRFSAERLKGVDSTLKIQPAKLEDSAVYLCASSPSGIDGYTFGSGTRLTVV.

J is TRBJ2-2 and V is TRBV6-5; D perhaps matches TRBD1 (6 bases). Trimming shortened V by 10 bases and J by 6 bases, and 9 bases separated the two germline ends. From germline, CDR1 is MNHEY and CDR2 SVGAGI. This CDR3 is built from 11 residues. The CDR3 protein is CATTGSGELFF. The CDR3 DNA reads TGTGCCACCACAGGGTCCGGGGAGCTGTTTTTT.

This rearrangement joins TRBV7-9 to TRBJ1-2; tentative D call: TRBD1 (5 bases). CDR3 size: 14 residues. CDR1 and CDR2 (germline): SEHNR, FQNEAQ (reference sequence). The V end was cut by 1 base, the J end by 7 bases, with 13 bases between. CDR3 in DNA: TGTGCCAGCAGCTTAGATGGCCAGGGATTTGGCTACACCTTC. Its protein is CASSLDGQGFGYTF.

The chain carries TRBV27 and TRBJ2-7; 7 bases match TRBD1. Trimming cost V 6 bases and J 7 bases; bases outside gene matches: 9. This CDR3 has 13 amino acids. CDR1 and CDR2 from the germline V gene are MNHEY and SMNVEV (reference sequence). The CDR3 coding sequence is TGTGCCAGCAGCCTTACAGGGGTGGAGGAGCAGTACTTC. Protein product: CASSLTGVEEQYF.

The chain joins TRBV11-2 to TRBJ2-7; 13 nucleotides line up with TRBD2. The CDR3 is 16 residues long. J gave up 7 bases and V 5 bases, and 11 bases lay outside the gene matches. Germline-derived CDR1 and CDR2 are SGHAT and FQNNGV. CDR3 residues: CASSTALLAGGLEQYF. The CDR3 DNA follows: TGTGCCAGCAGCACCGCCTTACTAGCGGGGGGGCTAGAGCAGTACTTC.

This CDR3 is CASSSSGSRIDTQYF. CDR3 DNA sequence: TGTGCCAGCAGCTCTAGCGGGAGTAGGATAGATACGCAGTATTTT. The V call is TRBV11-1, the J call TRBJ2-3; 10 bases match TRBD2. Germline V gives CDR1 SGHAT, CDR2 FQDESV (reference sequence). Trimming took 4 bases from V and 5 from J; bases not matched to a gene: 6. This CDR3 spans 15 amino acids.

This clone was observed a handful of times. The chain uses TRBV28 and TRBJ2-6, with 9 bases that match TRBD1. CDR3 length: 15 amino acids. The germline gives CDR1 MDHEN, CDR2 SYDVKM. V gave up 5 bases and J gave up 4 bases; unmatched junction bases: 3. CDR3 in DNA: TGTGCCAGCAGTGGACAGGGGATCGGGGCCAACGTCCTGACTTTC. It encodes CASSGQGIGANVLTF.

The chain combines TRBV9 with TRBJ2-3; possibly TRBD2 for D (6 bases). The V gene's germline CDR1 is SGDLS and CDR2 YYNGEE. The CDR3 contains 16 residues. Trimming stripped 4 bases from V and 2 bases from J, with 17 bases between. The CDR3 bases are TGTGCCAGCAGCCCTGCGCCGGGACTCTACACAGATACGCAGTATTTT. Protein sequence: CASSPAPGLYTDTQYF.

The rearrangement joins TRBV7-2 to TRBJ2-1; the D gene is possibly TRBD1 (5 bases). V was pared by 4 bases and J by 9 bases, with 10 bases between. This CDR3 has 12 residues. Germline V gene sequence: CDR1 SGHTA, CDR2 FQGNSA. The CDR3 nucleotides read TGTGCCAGCAGCTCCCAGGGTGGTGAGCAGTTCTTC. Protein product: CASSSQGGEQFF.

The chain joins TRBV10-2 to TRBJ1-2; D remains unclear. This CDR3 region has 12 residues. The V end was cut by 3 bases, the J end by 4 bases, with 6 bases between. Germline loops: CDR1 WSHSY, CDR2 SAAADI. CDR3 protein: CASSEGTYGYTF. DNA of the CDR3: TGCGCCAGCAGTGAAGGAACCTATGGCTACACCTTC.

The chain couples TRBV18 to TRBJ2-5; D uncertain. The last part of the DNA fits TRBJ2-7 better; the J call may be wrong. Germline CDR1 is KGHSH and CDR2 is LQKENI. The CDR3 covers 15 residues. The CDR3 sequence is CASSPIDARFNEQYF. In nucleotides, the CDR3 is TGTGCCAGCTCACCAATCGATGCCAGGTTCAACGAGCAGTACTTC.

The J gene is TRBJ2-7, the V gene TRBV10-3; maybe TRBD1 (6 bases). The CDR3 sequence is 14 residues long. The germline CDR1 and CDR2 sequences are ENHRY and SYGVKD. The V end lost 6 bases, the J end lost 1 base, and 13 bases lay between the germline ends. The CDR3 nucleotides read TGTGCCATCAGGAATGCAGGGGTTTCCTACGAGCAGTACTTC. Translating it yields CAIRNAGVSYEQYF.

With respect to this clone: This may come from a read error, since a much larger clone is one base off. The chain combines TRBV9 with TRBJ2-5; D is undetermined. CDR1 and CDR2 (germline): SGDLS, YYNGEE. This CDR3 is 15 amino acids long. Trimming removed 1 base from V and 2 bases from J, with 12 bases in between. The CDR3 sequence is CASSVTRQPQETQYF. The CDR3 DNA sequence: TGTGCCAGCAGCGTAACAAGGCAGCCACAAGAGACCCAGTACTTC. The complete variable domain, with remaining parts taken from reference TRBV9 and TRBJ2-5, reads DSGVTQTPKHLITATGQRVTLRCSPRSGDLSVYWYQQSLDQGLQFLIQYYNGEERAKGNILERFSAQQFPDLHSELNLSSLELGDSALYFCASSVTRQPQETQYFGPGTRLLVL.

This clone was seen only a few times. Here the CDR3 reads CASSLVNGVGYTF. Written as DNA, the CDR3 is TGTGCCAGCAGCTTAGTGAACGGGGTGGGCTACACCTTC. The chain employs TRBV11-2 and TRBJ1-2; the D is unclear. Germline V lookup: CDR1 SGHAT, CDR2 FQNNGV. CDR3 length: 13 amino acids. The ends were cut back, 1 base at V and 8 bases at J, with 11 bases in the middle.

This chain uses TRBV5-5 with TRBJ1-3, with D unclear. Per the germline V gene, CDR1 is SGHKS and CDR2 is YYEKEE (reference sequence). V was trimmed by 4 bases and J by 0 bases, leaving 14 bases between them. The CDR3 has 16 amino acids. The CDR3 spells CASSQAGRNSGNTIYF. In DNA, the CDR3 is TGTGCCAGCAGCCAAGCCGGGCGGAACTCTGGAAACACCATATATTTT.

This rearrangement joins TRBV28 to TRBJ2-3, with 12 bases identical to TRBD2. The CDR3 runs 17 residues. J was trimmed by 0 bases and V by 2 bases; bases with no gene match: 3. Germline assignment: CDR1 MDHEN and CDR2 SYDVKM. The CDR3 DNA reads TGTGCCAGCAGTTTACTCGGACTAGCGGGGAGCACAGATACGCAGTATTTT. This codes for CASSLLGLAGSTDTQYF.

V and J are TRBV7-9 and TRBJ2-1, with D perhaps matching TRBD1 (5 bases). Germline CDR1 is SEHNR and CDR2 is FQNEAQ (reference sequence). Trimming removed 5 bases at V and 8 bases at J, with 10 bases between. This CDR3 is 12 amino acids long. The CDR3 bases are TGTGCCAGCAGCCTGGACACCGATGAGCAGTTCTTC. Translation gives CASSLDTDEQFF.

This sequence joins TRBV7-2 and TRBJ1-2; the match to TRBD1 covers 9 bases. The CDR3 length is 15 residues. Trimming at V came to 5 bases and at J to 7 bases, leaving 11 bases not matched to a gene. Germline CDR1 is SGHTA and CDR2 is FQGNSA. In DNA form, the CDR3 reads TGTGCCAGCAGCCAGGGCCTACAGGGGGCGGTTGGCTACACCTTC. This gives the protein CASSQGLQGAVGYTF.

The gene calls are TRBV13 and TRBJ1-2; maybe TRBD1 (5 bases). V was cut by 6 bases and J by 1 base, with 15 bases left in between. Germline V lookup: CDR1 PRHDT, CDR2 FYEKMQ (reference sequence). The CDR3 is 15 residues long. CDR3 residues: CASRPGGGINYGYTF. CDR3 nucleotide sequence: TGTGCCAGCAGACCCGGGGGGGGAATTAACTATGGCTACACCTTC.

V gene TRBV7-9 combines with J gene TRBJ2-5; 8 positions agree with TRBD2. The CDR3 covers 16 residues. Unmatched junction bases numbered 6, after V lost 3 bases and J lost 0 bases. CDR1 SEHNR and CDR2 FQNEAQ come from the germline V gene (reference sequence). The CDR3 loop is CASSLVSGGHQETQYF. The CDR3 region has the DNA TGTGCCAGCAGCTTGGTTTCGGGGGGGCACCAAGAGACCCAGTACTTC.